Included here is one TCR beta chain sequence, with context. Its specificity is unknown. This record belongs to a study of CXCR3-negative and CXCR3-positive naive CD8 T cells. Study-level points and caveats: CXCR3-negative and CXCR3-positive naive cells shared comparable TRBV-TRBJ usage, but memory cells did not. Hydrophobicity was higher for TRB CDR3s found in CXCR3-positive naive cells than in CXCR3-negative naive cells.

CDR3 length: 17 amino acids. In germline, CDR1 is SGHTA, CDR2 FQGNSA. Carrying UMI labels, the TRB cDNA libraries were prepared through 5' RACE. Using the 5' RACE reads, TCRdb records one entry per CDR3 protein without DNA. The table lists some 140,000 distinct CDR3 sequences, with under 0.5% in the top ten. V usage is TRBV7-2 and J usage is TRBJ2-5; checking the TCRdb D call of TRBD2 is not possible without DNA. This receptor was taken from a human donor in good health. Some clones in this sample may be carry-over from other donors' samples. Sequencing used naive CXCR3+ CD8+ T cells from blood. Subset reported: CD45RO-CCR7+CD27+CD95- naive CD8+ T cells expressing CXCR3 (TNR3+). The CDR3 protein is CASSPLWRGAKQETQYF.